A selection of T cell receptor beta chains follows, all from one sample in a study of blood T cell repertoires in COVID-19. Assay used: immunoSEQ multiplex PCR; TCRdb lists only in-frame clones, some missing. Found here are about 300,000 clones, roughly 90% of them singletons; the top ten hold 5% to 7%. Specimen: peripheral blood. The origin of the receptors is a man in his late teens or twenties who had recovered from COVID-19. Each CDR3 is given without its conserved first and last residue. The size entry is marked missing in some rows and otherwise reads once, few, many or a size class.

clone_size j_call v_call cdr3_aa
- TRBJ1-4 TRBV7-9 ASSPRPGDNEKLF
few TRBJ1-5 TRBV23-1 ASSQSNREHQPQH
- TRBJ1-2 TRBV5-4 ASSLKGQGTLGYGYT
- TRBJ2-2 TRBV10-3 AISDSTGELF
- TRBJ2-1 TRBV27 ASSDLTSGRAHEQF
- TRBJ2-7 TRBV9 ASSPGPSGGEQY
- TRBJ1-1 TRBV4-2 ASSPHSWDTEAF
- TRBJ2-6 TRBV4-2 ASSQDQTSGANVLT
- TRBJ2-7 TRBV4-1 ASSHPLEGTYEPYEQY
once TRBJ1-3 TRBV10-1 ASSGQSSGNTIY
- TRBJ1-1 TRBV11-2 ASSLDLSGTEAF
few TRBJ1-4 TRBV11-2 ASSLLRVVANEKLF
- TRBJ1-4 TRBV5-4 AIRDKNEKLF
- TRBJ2-1 TRBV9 ASSDPRLYNEQF
once TRBJ2-7 TRBV21-1 ASSSPGQGAAEQY
- TRBJ1-4 TRBV3-1/TRBV3-2 ASNLGGISEKLF
- TRBJ2-5 TRBV7-7 ASSLAHGLAKETQY
- TRBJ1-4 TRBV5-6 ASSLSLQSNEKLF
once TRBJ1-1 TRBV5-1 ASSVRGQGTEAF
few TRBJ1-6 TRBV7-9 ASSPSYNSPLH
- TRBJ1-3 TRBV6-5 VPDGGGLSGNTIY
- TRBJ1-1 TRBV15 ATSGAKGEVLWDTEAF
- TRBJ2-5 TRBV6-5 ASREGQLQETQY
- TRBJ2-5 TRBV10-3 AISEGETQY